This T cell receptor (beta chain) is drawn from a study of shared clonotypes between healthy human individuals. The protocol was immunoSEQ multiplex PCR, while the TCRdb copy is restricted to in-frame clones and leaves out a portion. The table has under 850,000 clones, roughly 72% seen once. CDR3 size: 15 residues. From germline, CDR1 is SGHTA and CDR2 FQGNSA. Trimming removed 2 bases from V and 5 bases from J; junction bases left unmatched: 7. The receptor was isolated from a woman aged 25 to 45 in good health. The sample consisted of memory CD4+ T cells sorted from blood. Subset in this sample: CD45RA-negative fraction. The V and J genes are TRBV7-2 and TRBJ2-3; 7 positions agree with TRBD2. In DNA form, the CDR3 reads TGTGCCAGCAGCTTAACCTCGGGAGGAGTAGATACGCAGTATTTT. Encoded protein: CASSLTSGGVDTQYF.